The 21 T cell receptor beta chains in this list originate from one sample, sequenced in a study of blood T cell repertoires in COVID-19. Data came from immunoSEQ multiplex PCR; TCRdb stores just in-frame clones and leaves some out. Seen here are 170,000 or so clones, approximately 86% observed once, and the top ten hold around 0.5%. The sequencing input was peripheral blood. The receptors shown here come from a man between 60 and 75 years old with COVID-19, enrolled during active disease.

In nucleotides, the CDR3 is TGCGCCAGCAGCTTGGTTTCGCGGTCGGATTATTCACCCCTCCACTTT. Protein: CASSLVSRSDYSPLHF. The V and J genes are TRBV5-1 and TRBJ1-6; no reliable D call. The V and J ends lost 0 bases and 8 bases respectively, with 15 bases between them. Germline loops: CDR1 SGHRS, CDR2 YFSETQ. The CDR3 runs to 16 residues.

The rearrangement uses TRBV19 and TRBJ2-3; 13 bases are a match to TRBD2. J lost 1 base, V lost 5 bases, and 3 bases had no gene match. Germline loops: CDR1 LNHDA, CDR2 SQIVND (reference sequence). CDR3 length: 16 residues. The CDR3 DNA follows: TGTGCCAGTAGTCCAGGACTAGCGGGGGGCACAGATACGCAGTATTTT. Translation: CASSPGLAGGTDTQYF. Full variable domain (remainder filled in from reference TRBV19 and TRBJ2-3): DGGITQSPKYLFRKEGQNVTLSCEQNLNHDAMYWYRQDPGQGLRLIYYSQIVNDFQKGDIAEGYSVSREKKESFPLTVTSAQKNPTAFYLCASSPGLAGGTDTQYFGPGTRLTVL.

This chain links TRBV6-5 with TRBJ1-4; D call uncertain. V was pared by 0 bases and J by 0 bases, with 8 bases between. There are 16 residues in the CDR3. CDR1 is MNHEY, CDR2 SVGAGI, per germline. The CDR3 loop reads CASSYSPRATNEKLFF. CDR3 coding DNA: TGTGCCAGCAGTTACTCTCCGAGAGCAACTAATGAAAAACTGTTTTTT.

This sequence joins TRBV10-3 and TRBJ1-1; a weak D match, TRBD1 (5 bases). CDR1 ENHRY and CDR2 SYGVKD come from the germline V gene. Trimming left V 2 bases short and J 1 base short, with 17 bases between. CDR3 length: 17 amino acids. CDR3 sequence: CAISEVPLDKKNTEAFF. CDR3 nucleotide sequence: TGTGCCATCAGTGAGGTACCGTTGGACAAGAAGAACACTGAAGCTTTCTTT.

Notes on this clone: Different DNA sequences within this sample yield the same CDR3. V is TRBV7-9 and J is TRBJ1-1, with 7 nucleotides matching TRBD1. The trim removed 2 bases at V and 3 bases at J, leaving 3 bases unmatched. Germline-derived CDR1 and CDR2 are SEHNR and FQNEAQ (reference sequence). The CDR3 has 14 amino acids. CDR3 bases: TGTGCCAGCAGCTTACGGCAGGGGGACACTGAAGCTTTCTTT. This encodes CASSLRQGDTEAFF.

This chain links TRBV5-1 with TRBJ2-3; 8 bases agree with TRBD2. V was clipped by 1 base and J by 3 bases; unmatched bases: 7. Per the germline V gene, CDR1 is SGHRS and CDR2 is YFSETQ. The CDR3 has 16 amino acids. The CDR3 DNA reads as TGCGCCAGCAGCTTGTCGGGGGGGCCTTGGACAGATACGCAGTATTTT. As protein: CASSLSGGPWTDTQYF.

The chain uses TRBV6-6 and TRBJ2-7; 9 nucleotides align to TRBD1. V was clipped by 5 bases and J by 6 bases; unmatched bases: 11. CDR1 is MNHNY and CDR2 is SVGAGI in the germline V gene (reference sequence). This CDR3 has 15 residues. The CDR3 reads CASSTLGTGTSEQYF. The CDR3 bases are TGTGCCAGCAGTACACTAGGGACAGGGACCAGCGAGCAGTACTTC.

This clone was observed once. The chain recombines TRBV19 with TRBJ1-2, with D uncertain. V lost 3 bases, J lost 1 base, and 12 bases lay in between. Germline CDR1 is LNHDA and CDR2 is SQIVND (reference sequence). This CDR3 region has 15 residues. In DNA, the CDR3 is TGTGCCAGTAGTATTTTACCAGTGAATAACTATGGCTACACCTTC. This codes for CASSILPVNNYGYTF.

The J gene is TRBJ1-1, the V gene TRBV19; D may be TRBD1 (6 bases). The length of the CDR3 is 14 residues. V lost 4 bases and J lost 4, with 13 bases in between. The germline V gene encodes CDR1 LNHDA and CDR2 SQIVND (reference sequence). CDR3 sequence: CASSKQDSFTEAFF. CDR3 bases: TGTGCCAGTAGTAAACAGGACAGCTTCACTGAAGCTTTCTTT.

The V and J genes are TRBV18 and TRBJ1-2; D is unclear. V lost 0 bases to trimming and J lost 4 bases, with 15 bases between them. Per the germline V gene, CDR1 is KGHSH and CDR2 is LQKENI. The CDR3 sequence is 16 residues long. The CDR3: CASSPPIQGEGYGYTF. The CDR3, as DNA: TGTGCCAGCTCACCACCTATACAAGGCGAGGGCTATGGCTACACCTTC.

This sequence joins TRBV18 and TRBJ2-7; a possible D gene is TRBD1 (5 bases). This CDR3 has 16 amino acids. Per the germline V gene, CDR1 is KGHSH and CDR2 is LQKENI. Trimming took 0 bases from V and 3 from J, leaving 15 bases between them. Here the CDR3 DNA reads TGTGCCAGCTCACCACCCCGTGCGCCAGGGAACTACGAGCAGTACTTC. Translating gives CASSPPRAPGNYEQYF.

J is TRBJ1-2 and V is TRBV7-8, with TRBD1 identical over 7 bases. V trimming: 1 base; J trimming: 3 bases; junction bases outside the gene matches: 8. The CDR3 contains 16 residues. Germline V gives CDR1 SGHVS, CDR2 FQNEAQ. The CDR3 bases are TGTGCCAGCAGCTTAGATCGATTTCAGGGGGACTATGGCTACACCTTC. It codes for CASSLDRFQGDYGYTF.

About this clone itself: Mismatch with germline at one junction end may stem from a read error. This chain joins TRBV18 and TRBJ2-7, with D maybe TRBD1 (6 bases). The germline V gene has CDR1 KGHSH and CDR2 LQKENI. This CDR3 is 14 amino acids long. The CDR3 DNA follows: TGTGCCAGCTCGCCACAGGGTTACGGGAACGAGCAGTACTTC. Translation: CASSPQGYGNEQYF.

This chain uses TRBV28 with TRBJ2-5, with a tentative D call TRBD1 (6 bases). CDR3 size: 15 residues. Germline V CDR1 and CDR2: MDHEN, SYDVKM. Between the trimmed V and J ends, which lost 5 bases and 4 bases, there was a span of 17 bases. The CDR3: CASSVPGTRRETQYF. The DNA of the CDR3 is TGTGCCAGCAGTGTCCCCGGGACAAGGAGAGAGACCCAGTACTTC. Complete variable domain (other parts from reference TRBV28 and TRBJ2-5): DVKVTQSSRYLVKRTGEKVFLECVQDMDHENMFWYRQDPGLGLRLIYFSYDVKMKEKGDIPEGYSVSREKKERFSLILESASTNQTSMYLCASSVPGTRRETQYFGPGTRLLVL.

This chain links TRBV6-6 with TRBJ1-2, with 10 nucleotides matching TRBD1. Germline CDR1 and CDR2: MNHNY and SVGAGI (reference sequence). This CDR3 comprises 15 residues. V dropped 1 base and J dropped 2; count of bases not matched to a gene: 1. This CDR3 reads CASSYWTGGNYGYTF. DNA of the CDR3: TGTGCCAGCAGTTACTGGACAGGGGGAAACTATGGCTACACCTTC.

The V and J genes are TRBV6-4 and TRBJ2-1; TRBD2 agrees at 9 bases. The ends lost 2 bases at V and 4 bases at J; junction bases unmatched: 6. The length of the CDR3 is 16 residues. Per germline, CDR1 MRHNA and CDR2 SNTAGT. The CDR3 region is CASSDGAGGPYNEQFF. CDR3 sequence (DNA): TGTGCCAGCAGTGACGGTGCGGGGGGGCCGTACAATGAGCAGTTCTTC.

This chain links TRBV19 with TRBJ2-2; 8 bases line up with TRBD1. The CDR3 runs 16 residues. Germline V lookup: CDR1 LNHDA, CDR2 SQIVND (reference sequence). V dropped 4 bases and J dropped 2; count of bases not matched to a gene: 6. The CDR3 nucleotides read TGTGCCAGTAGTACGAGGACAGGGCCTAACACCGGGGAGCTGTTTTTT. Protein sequence: CASSTRTGPNTGELFF.

The V call is TRBV7-9, the J call TRBJ1-2; 8 bases line up with TRBD1. The V gene's germline CDR1 is SEHNR and CDR2 FQNEAQ (reference sequence). Unmatched junction bases numbered 5, after V lost 1 base and J lost 13 bases. The CDR3 has 12 residues. The CDR3 here is CASSLEQGVSTF. CDR3 DNA: TGTGCCAGCAGCTTAGAACAGGGGGTTTCCACCTTC.

Only one count was recorded for this clone. The J gene is TRBJ2-5, the V gene TRBV14, with D tentatively TRBD2 (7 bases). V was pared by 3 bases and J by 1 base, with 12 bases between. Germline V lookup: CDR1 SGHDN, CDR2 FVKESK. This CDR3 comprises 15 residues. The CDR3 region has the DNA TGTGCCAGCAGCCACCCGCGGGGGCGCCAAGAGACCCAGTACTTC. It codes for CASSHPRGRQETQYF.

There are a few counts of this clone. The CDR3 nucleotides are TGTGCCAGCAGCCAAGGGACTTTTACGAACACTGAAGCTTTCTTT. Translated, it gives CASSQGTFTNTEAFF. The chain is built from TRBV14 and TRBJ1-1; D is uncertain. Trimming took off 1 base at V and 1 base at J, with 10 bases between the two ends. CDR1 SGHDN and CDR2 FVKESK come from the germline V gene. This CDR3 spans 15 amino acids.

The V gene is TRBV19, the J gene TRBJ1-5, with 7 bases identical to TRBD1. Looked up from germline, CDR1 is LNHDA and CDR2 is SQIVND (reference sequence). The CDR3 contains 14 residues. The V gene end was trimmed by 7 bases and the J gene end by 3 bases; junction bases not matched to a gene: 6. CDR3 sequence reads: CASTSGQLNQPQHF. In DNA, the CDR3 is TGTGCCAGTACATCGGGACAGCTCAATCAGCCCCAGCATTTT. The entire variable domain, with the rest obtained from reference TRBV19 and TRBJ1-5, is as follows: DGGITQSPKYLFRKEGQNVTLSCEQNLNHDAMYWYRQDPGQGLRLIYYSQIVNDFQKGDIAEGYSVSREKKESFPLTVTSAQKNPTAFYLCASTSGQLNQPQHFGDGTRLSIL.